The 14 T cell receptor beta chains below all came from one sample that was sequenced in a study of T cells in Graves' hyperthyroidism and ophthalmopathy. Regions amplified from RNA transcripts were the TCR beta CDR3 regions. An initial round of RT-PCR targeting the TCR CDR3 relied on the HTBI primer set. TCRdb passed the multiplex PCR reads through MiXCR, listing each CDR3 protein once. The profile shows around 350,000 distinct CDR3 sequences, 15% to 17% of them singletons. The sample comprised blood. The source is a woman aged 18 to 35 with Graves' hyperthyroidism that later progressed to Graves' ophthalmopathy.

This clonotype appeared many times. The rearrangement uses TRBV12-3 or TRBV12-4 and TRBJ2-7, with TRBD2 matching over 10 bases. The V and J ends lost 6 bases and 4 bases, in that order; junction bases with no gene match: 12. There are 16 residues in the CDR3. The CDR3 spells CASSQGQGLAKYEQYF. In DNA, the CDR3 is TGTGCCAGCAGCCAAGGACAGGGACTAGCGAAGTACGAGCAGTACTTC.

This clonotype was seen repeatedly, ten times or more. The rearrangement uses TRBV18 and TRBJ2-1; TRBD1 might be the D (5 bases). CDR3 size: 14 residues. Germline V gene lookup returns CDR1 KGHSH and CDR2 LQKENI. V gave up 1 base and J gave up 8 bases, with 12 bases separating them. The CDR3 nucleotides are TGTGCCAGCTCACCACGTCAGGGTGGAGATGAGCAGTTCTTC. Its protein product is CASSPRQGGDEQFF.

The V and J genes are TRBV20-1 and TRBJ1-5; TRBD1 might be the D (6 bases). Trimming pared 5 bases from V and 4 bases from J, leaving 15 bases between. CDR3 length: 14 amino acids. Germline-derived CDR1 and CDR2 are DFQATT and SNEGSKA (reference sequence). In DNA form, the CDR3 reads TGCAGTGCTGTTAGGTCAGGGGATAATCAGCCCCAGCATTTT. Translation: CSAVRSGDNQPQHF.

This clonotype was counted a single time. This chain uses TRBV9 with TRBJ2-7, with 10 bases matching TRBD2. Trimming cost V 0 bases and J 5 bases; bases outside gene matches: 5. The germline V gene encodes CDR1 SGDLS and CDR2 YYNGEE. The CDR3 consists of 15 residues. CDR3 protein: CASSVGSGTSDEQYF. CDR3 coding DNA: TGTGCCAGCAGCGTAGGGTCCGGGACTAGCGACGAGCAGTACTTC.

This clonotype turned up a few times. V gene TRBV7-9 combines with J gene TRBJ2-3, with D possibly being TRBD1 or TRBD2 (6 bases each). The CDR3 has 16 amino acids. Trimming left V 4 bases short and J 2 bases short, with 16 bases between. CDR1 and CDR2 (germline): SEHNR, FQNEAQ (reference sequence). In DNA form, the CDR3 reads TGTGCCAGCAGCTCCCTAATTCGGGGGCACACAGATACGCAGTATTTT. It specifies CASSSLIRGHTDTQYF.

This clonotype was counted many times. The genes are TRBV6-4 and TRBJ1-5; the D gene is possibly TRBD1 (5 bases). CDR3 length: 15 amino acids. With 9 bases removed from V and 1 base from J, the gap between germline ends came to 16 bases. Germline V CDR1 and CDR2: MRHNA, SNTAGT. CDR3 DNA: TGTGCCAGTGAACCCGGGACGCAAAGCAATCAGCCCCAGCATTTT. Translating it yields CASEPGTQSNQPQHF.

This clonotype has a handful of counts. The chain couples TRBV19 to TRBJ2-2; 8 bases line up with TRBD2. Trimming removed 1 base from V and 7 bases from J; junction bases left unmatched: 5. The CDR3 covers 15 residues. Per germline, CDR1 LNHDA and CDR2 SQIVND (reference sequence). CDR3 nucleotides: TGTGCCAGTAGTATAGGAGCGGGAGTGATCGGGGAGCTGTTTTTT. Its translation is CASSIGAGVIGELFF.

This clonotype was seen at least ten times. The rearrangement uses TRBV20-1 and TRBJ2-5, with a tentative D call TRBD1 (5 bases). The CDR3 is made up of 12 amino acids. V shed 5 bases and J shed 9 bases, with 16 bases lying between them. The germline CDR1 and CDR2 sequences are DFQATT and SNEGSKA (reference sequence). CDR3 DNA sequence: TGCAGTGCTTTACAGGCTCAAAATTCCCAGTACTTC. Amino acid sequence: CSALQAQNSQYF.

In this sample, this clonotype turned up a few times. This chain connects TRBV12-3 or TRBV12-4 to TRBJ2-7; the match to TRBD1 covers 11 bases. There are 15 residues in the CDR3. V was clipped by 7 bases and J by 3 bases; unmatched bases: 8. CDR3 protein: CASNPSGTGGYEQYF. As DNA, the CDR3 is TGTGCCAGCAACCCTTCCGGGACAGGGGGCTACGAGCAGTACTTC.

The table lists this clonotype with many counts. The chain has TRBV20-1 and TRBJ2-7; TRBD2 matches 10 bases. This CDR3 contains 15 residues. The germline V gene has CDR1 DFQATT and CDR2 SNEGSKA (reference sequence). Trimming cost V 0 bases and J 3 bases; bases outside gene matches: 5. The chain's CDR3 is CSARDGTSAYYEQYF. CDR3 DNA sequence: TGCAGTGCTAGAGATGGGACTAGCGCATACTACGAGCAGTACTTC.

This clonotype was detected ten times or more. The chain links TRBV28 to TRBJ1-6, with TRBD1 matching over 7 bases. Germline-derived CDR1 and CDR2 are MDHEN and SYDVKM. The CDR3 contains 19 residues. The V segment lost 8 bases and the J segment 6 bases; nucleotides outside the gene matches: 22. In DNA form, the CDR3 reads TGTGCCAGCCGAGTGGGACAGCCAAAAGTAACCCAGGGTAATTCACCCCTCCACTTT. Its protein product is CASRVGQPKVTQGNSPLHF.

There are many counts of this clonotype. The rearrangement links TRBV29-1 to TRBJ2-3; the match to TRBD2 covers 9 bases. The junction had 22 bases not matched to a gene; V was cut back by 7 bases and J by 2 bases. Germline V lookup: CDR1 SQVTM, CDR2 ANQGSEA. The CDR3 extends over 19 amino acids. CDR3 protein: CSAWVAGGIAGVTTDTQYF. The CDR3 DNA reads TGCAGCGCTTGGGTGGCAGGGGGAATAGCGGGAGTTACCACAGATACGCAGTATTTT.

V is TRBV5-8 and J is TRBJ1-2; the D is unclear. V was shortened by 0 bases and J by 2 bases, with 8 bases between the two germline ends. The CDR3 loop spans 14 amino acids. Germline CDR1 reads SGHTS; CDR2 reads YDEGEE. In DNA form, the CDR3 reads TGTGCCAGCAGCTTGGGGAGAAGGAACTATGGCTACACCTTC. It specifies CASSLGRRNYGYTF.

This chain connects TRBV7-3 to TRBJ1-2; 9 nucleotides match TRBD1. V shed 3 bases, J shed 0 bases, and the junction held 2 bases outside the gene matches. Germline CDR1 is SGHTA and CDR2 is FQGTGA. This CDR3 contains 15 residues. CDR3 sequence: CASSFGQGTNYGYTF. CDR3 bases: TGTGCCAGCAGCTTCGGACAGGGGACTAACTATGGCTACACCTTC.